A selection of T cell receptor beta chains follows, all from one sample in a study of T cell responses to AZD1222 COVID-19 vaccine. Libraries were prepared by immunoSEQ multiplex PCR; TCRdb keeps only in-frame clonotypes and omits some of them. This sample has some 150,000 clones; over 90% occur once, and the top ten carry approximately 1.6%. The material was peripheral blood, obtained 28 days after the second AZD1222 dose. Receptors were obtained from an adult who received the AZD1222 COVID-19 vaccine. Each CDR3 is given with its conserved first and last residue. Fields, in order: clone size, J gene, V gene, D gene, CDR3 protein, CDR3 DNA. A D gene is named only where the DNA matches it firmly. Only some rows state a clone size, as once, few, many or a class for expanded clones.

once TRBJ2-5 TRBV19 TRBD2 CASSIRTSGRAETQYF TGTGCCAGTAGTATCAGGACTAGCGGGAGGGCTGAGACCCAGTACTTC
- TRBJ2-3 TRBV19 TRBD2 CASSSGRLDTQYF TGTGCCAGTAGTAGCGGGAGATTGGATACGCAGTATTTT
- TRBJ1-4 TRBV7-9 TRBD1 CASSLGDRGQNEKLFF TGTGCCAGCAGCTTAGGGGACAGGGGGCAAAATGAAAAACTGTTTTTT
once TRBJ2-7 TRBV6-6 TRBD1 CASSYPTGVLYEQYF TGTGCCAGCAGTTACCCGACAGGGGTCCTCTACGAGCAGTACTTC
- TRBJ2-1 TRBV5-1 TRBD2 CASRPTSGSDEQFF TGCGCCAGCAGACCGACTAGCGGGAGCGATGAGCAGTTCTTC
- TRBJ2-7 TRBV5-1 - CASSLGSGAAYEQYF TGCGCCAGCAGCTTGGGTTCAGGGGCGGCCTACGAGCAGTACTTC
few TRBJ1-5 TRBV6-5 - CASSSRRGDGNQPQHF TGTGCCAGCAGTTCCCGGCGCGGGGATGGCAATCAGCCCCAGCATTTT
- TRBJ2-1 TRBV2 TRBD2 CASKGGLATNEQFF TGTGCCAGCAAGGGGGGACTAGCGACCAATGAGCAGTTCTTC
- TRBJ2-7 TRBV27 - CASSLSEPGFYEQYF TGTGCCAGCAGTTTATCTGAGCCCGGGTTCTACGAGCAGTACTTC
- TRBJ1-1 TRBV5-5 - CASSQTGRWLNPEAFF TGTGCCAGCAGCCAGACGGGACGGTGGCTCAATCCTGAAGCTTTCTTT
- TRBJ2-5 TRBV2 TRBD2 CASRGGRGETQYF TGTGCCAGCAGAGGCGGGAGGGGAGAGACCCAGTACTTC
- TRBJ1-2 TRBV27 - CASSSGGRGYGYTF TGTGCCAGCAGTTCGGGGGGGCGCGGCTATGGCTACACCTTC
few TRBJ2-2 TRBV6-4 TRBD1 CASSEGQGDTGELFF TGTGCCAGCAGTGAAGGACAGGGGGACACCGGGGAGCTGTTTTTT
- TRBJ1-3 TRBV3-1/TRBV3-2 TRBD1 CASSRSTGGNTIYF TGTGCCAGCAGCCGGTCGACAGGGGGAAACACCATATATTTT
- TRBJ1-5 TRBV18 - CASSPGQGPQHF TGTGCCAGCTCACCAGGGCAGGGGCCCCAGCATTTT
- TRBJ1-6 TRBV11-1 - CASSFPGSNSPLHF TGTGCCAGCAGCTTCCCAGGGAGCAATTCACCCCTCCACTTT
- TRBJ1-6 TRBV5-1 - CASKTGGSYNSPLHF TGCGCCTCAAAGACAGGTGGCTCCTATAATTCACCCCTCCACTTT
- TRBJ2-7 TRBV27 TRBD2 CASSLRRESLHEQYF TGTGCCAGCAGTTTAAGGCGGGAGTCCCTCCACGAGCAGTACTTC
- TRBJ2-1 TRBV3-1/TRBV3-2 - CASSPGVFRHEQFF TGTGCCAGCAGCCCCGGGGTATTTAGACATGAGCAGTTCTTC
- TRBJ1-1 TRBV9 - CASSGKGAGRAFF TGTGCCAGCAGCGGGAAAGGGGCAGGGAGGGCTTTCTTT
- TRBJ1-2 TRBV28 - CASSFGPRGYTF TGTGCCAGCAGTTTTGGGCCTCGGGGCTACACCTTC
- TRBJ2-7 TRBV9 TRBD2 CASSVGGTSGRDSYEQYF TGTGCCAGCAGCGTAGGCGGGACTAGCGGGAGGGACTCCTACGAGCAGTACTTC
- TRBJ2-1 TRBV5-1 - CASSGYVGPIDEQFF TGCGCCAGCAGCGGCTACGTTGGGCCCATCGATGAGCAGTTCTTC
- TRBJ2-7 TRBV2 TRBD2 CASRKESGGAAEQYF TGTGCCAGCAGGAAAGAAAGCGGGGGGGCCGCCGAGCAGTACTTC
- TRBJ2-2 TRBV9 TRBD2 CASSVGAGGLVTGELFF TGTGCCAGCAGCGTAGGAGCGGGGGGGCTGGTCACCGGGGAGCTGTTTTTT
- TRBJ1-4 TRBV19 TRBD1 CASRPGGAANEKLFF TGTGCCAGTAGACCAGGGGGCGCAGCTAATGAAAAACTGTTTTTT
- TRBJ2-6 TRBV28 - CASSTSSGANVLTF TGTGCCAGCAGCACAAGTTCTGGGGCCAACGTCCTGACTTTC
- TRBJ1-1 TRBV5-1 TRBD1 CASSHGDRVDMEAFF TGCGCCAGCAGCCACGGAGACAGGGTGGATATGGAAGCTTTCTTT
- TRBJ2-2 TRBV7-6 TRBD1 CASSRLGGQGRNTGELFF TGTGCCAGCAGCCGCCTTGGGGGACAGGGGAGGAACACCGGGGAGCTGTTTTTT
- TRBJ1-1 TRBV6-6 - CASSPPENTEAFF TGTGCCAGCAGTCCCCCAGAGAACACTGAAGCTTTCTTT
- TRBJ1-4 TRBV6-1 - CASSESPRSNEKLFF TGTGCCAGCAGTGAGTCACCCCGCTCTAATGAAAAACTGTTTTTT
- TRBJ2-1 TRBV6-5 TRBD2 CASSQKLAGGPGQFF TGTGCCAGCAGTCAAAAGCTAGCGGGAGGGCCGGGGCAGTTCTTC